A selection of T cell receptor beta chains follows, all from one sample in a study of Graves' ophthalmopathy and Graves' hyperthyroidism. TCRdb ran MiXCR on the multiplex PCR reads and lists one entry per CDR3 protein. The profile covers a few hundred thousand distinct CDR3 sequences, with roughly 17% appearing a single time and roughly 2.4% taken by the ten largest. The sequenced sample consisted of peripheral blood. The receptors come from an adult woman with stable Graves' hyperthyroidism. CDR3s leave out the opening cysteine and the closing phenylalanine or tryptophan. Each record gives: V gene, D gene, CDR3 protein. D genes are given only for firm matches.

v_call: TRBV12-3/TRBV12-4; d_call: .; cdr3_aa: ASSFQAGGGGDTEAF
v_call: TRBV5-5; d_call: TRBD1; cdr3_aa: ASSLFGQALYGYT
v_call: TRBV11-2; d_call: .; cdr3_aa: ASSQRTTVPYGYT
v_call: TRBV6-1; d_call: .; cdr3_aa: ASTHPGATYEQY
v_call: TRBV6-5; d_call: TRBD1; cdr3_aa: ASSLGQAEGYT
v_call: TRBV12-3/TRBV12-4; d_call: TRBD1; cdr3_aa: ASSMTGASYEQY
v_call: TRBV19; d_call: .; cdr3_aa: ASSTRGQGTYEQY
v_call: TRBV4-3; d_call: TRBD1; cdr3_aa: ASSHGYNRGFTEAF
v_call: TRBV6-1; d_call: TRBD1; cdr3_aa: ASTIQGAYEQY
v_call: TRBV2; d_call: TRBD2; cdr3_aa: ASSEPSGGVYEQY
v_call: TRBV7-9; d_call: .; cdr3_aa: ASSDNKRNTGYEQY
v_call: TRBV27; d_call: .; cdr3_aa: ASSLIASYEQY
v_call: TRBV14; d_call: .; cdr3_aa: ASSQDGRKSYEQY
v_call: TRBV9; d_call: TRBD2; cdr3_aa: ASSDPSGTSGHTYEQY
v_call: TRBV24-1; d_call: TRBD1; cdr3_aa: ATSDRGQGNTGELF